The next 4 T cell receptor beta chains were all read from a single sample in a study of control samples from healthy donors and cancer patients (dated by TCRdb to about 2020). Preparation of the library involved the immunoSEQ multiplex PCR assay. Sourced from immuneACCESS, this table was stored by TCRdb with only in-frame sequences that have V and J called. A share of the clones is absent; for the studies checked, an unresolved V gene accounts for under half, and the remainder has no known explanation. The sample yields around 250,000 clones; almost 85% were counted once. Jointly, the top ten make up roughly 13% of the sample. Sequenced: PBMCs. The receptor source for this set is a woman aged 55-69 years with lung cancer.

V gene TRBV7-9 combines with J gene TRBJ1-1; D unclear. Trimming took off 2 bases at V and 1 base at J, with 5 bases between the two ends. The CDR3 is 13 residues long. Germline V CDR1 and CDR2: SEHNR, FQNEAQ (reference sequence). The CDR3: CASSLQKNTEAFF. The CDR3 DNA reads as TGTGCCAGCAGCTTACAAAAGAACACTGAAGCTTTCTTT.

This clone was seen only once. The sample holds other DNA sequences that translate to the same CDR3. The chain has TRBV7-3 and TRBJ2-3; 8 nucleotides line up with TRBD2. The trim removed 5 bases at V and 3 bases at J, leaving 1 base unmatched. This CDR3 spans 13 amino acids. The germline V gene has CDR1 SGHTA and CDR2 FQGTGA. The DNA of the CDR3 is TGTGCCAGCAGCCGGGGGGGAACAGATACGCAGTATTTT. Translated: CASSRGGTDTQYF.

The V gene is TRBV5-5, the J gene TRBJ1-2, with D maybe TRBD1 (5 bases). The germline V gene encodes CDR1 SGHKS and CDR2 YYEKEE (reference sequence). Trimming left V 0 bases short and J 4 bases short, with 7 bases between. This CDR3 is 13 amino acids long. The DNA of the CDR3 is TGTGCCAGCAGCTTGGGACAGTCCTATGGCTACACCTTC. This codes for CASSLGQSYGYTF.

The DNA of the CDR3 is TGTGCCAGCAGTTTAAGTTGGACAGCATATTTT. Encoded protein: CASSLSWTAYF. The gene calls are TRBV12-3 or TRBV12-4 and TRBJ1-3; tentative D call: TRBD1 (6 bases). Trimming left V 2 bases short and J 15 bases short, with 11 bases between. The CDR3 loop spans 11 amino acids.